Below, 17 T cell receptor beta chains from the same sample are listed, as sequenced in a study of blood T cell repertoires in COVID-19. TCRdb's table, derived via immunoSEQ multiplex PCR, lists solely in-frame clones and lacks some. This table holds 130,000 to 150,000 clones, roughly 83% found once. Material for sequencing was peripheral blood. Receptors originate from a woman in her 70s with COVID-19, enrolled during active disease.

This clone has only one observation. The rearrangement joins TRBV2 to TRBJ1-5; perhaps TRBD1 as D (5 bases). Trimming removed 8 bases at V and 2 bases at J, with 13 bases between. The germline V gene has CDR1 SNHLY and CDR2 FYNNEI. The CDR3 has 14 amino acids. The CDR3 region is CASGGGLGNQPQHF. The CDR3 nucleotides read TGTGCCAGCGGGGGGGGACTCGGCAATCAGCCCCAGCATTTT.

Only one count was recorded for this clone. The DNA of the CDR3 is TGTGCCACCAGCAGAGATCGGGGGATCCTCGGGGGCTACACCTTC. This encodes CATSRDRGILGGYTF. This rearrangement joins TRBV15 to TRBJ1-2, with D tentatively TRBD1 (5 bases). The CDR3 sequence is 15 residues long. V lost 0 bases to trimming and J lost 8 bases, with 16 bases between them. CDR1 and CDR2 from the germline V gene are LNHNV and YYDKDF (reference sequence).

This clone has only a few counts. The V gene is TRBV3-1 (or the pseudogene TRBV3-2), the J gene TRBJ1-1; a weak D match, TRBD1 (5 bases). The CDR3 is 15 residues long. Germline CDR1 is LGHDT and CDR2 is YNNKEL (reference sequence). Trimming took off 3 bases at V and 5 bases at J, with 16 bases between the two ends. CDR3 bases: TGTGCCAGCAGCCACAACCCGGCCGGGGGGACTGAAGCTTTCTTT. Translated, it gives CASSHNPAGGTEAFF.

This clone showed up just a few times. This chain joins TRBV19 and TRBJ2-4; perhaps TRBD1 as D (6 bases). This CDR3 has 14 residues. Deletions cut 6 bases from V and 0 bases from J, with 9 bases between. Germline values: CDR1 LNHDA, CDR2 SQIVND (reference sequence). The CDR3 DNA reads as TGTGCCAGTAGGGACAGACTAGCCAAAAACATTCAGTACTTC. Its translation: CASRDRLAKNIQYF.

Concerning this clone: One end of the junction fails to match germline, which may point to a read error. Other DNA sequences of this sample code for an identical CDR3. The chain carries TRBV9 and TRBJ2-7, with 10 nucleotides matching TRBD1. Germline assignment: CDR1 SGDLS and CDR2 YYNGEE. The CDR3 is 15 residues long. CDR3 DNA: TGCGCCAGCAGCGTAGGAGGGACAGGGGAATACGAGCAGTACTTC. This translates into CASSVGGTGEYEQYF.

In its sample, this clone was seen a few times. The V gene is TRBV7-9, the J gene TRBJ2-3, with D unresolved. Trimming shortened V by 5 bases and J by 3 bases, and 6 bases separated the two germline ends. This CDR3 comprises 12 residues. Germline values: CDR1 SEHNR, CDR2 FQNEAQ (reference sequence). As DNA, the CDR3 is TGTGCCAGCAGCCCCCAGACAGATACGCAGTATTTT. Residues: CASSPQTDTQYF.

J is TRBJ1-5 and V is TRBV19; 8 bases are shared with TRBD1. Trimming took 9 bases from V and 1 from J; bases not matched to a gene: 8. This CDR3 spans 15 amino acids. Germline V gene lookup returns CDR1 LNHDA and CDR2 SQIVND (reference sequence). The DNA of the CDR3 is TGTGCCAGCCGCACAGGGGGGCCGAGCAATCAGCCCCAGCATTTT. It yields the protein CASRTGGPSNQPQHF.

The chain employs TRBV4-3 and TRBJ2-7, with 12 bases fitting TRBD1. Trimming at V came to 1 base and at J to 3 bases, leaving 7 bases not matched to a gene. The CDR3 loop spans 17 amino acids. Looked up from germline, CDR1 is LGHNA and CDR2 is YSLEER. DNA of the CDR3: TGCGCCAGCAGCCAAGGGATGGGACAGGGGGCTCACTACGAGCAGTACTTC. Translating gives CASSQGMGQGAHYEQYF.

This chain uses TRBV20-1 with TRBJ2-5; D remains unclear. Between the trimmed V and J ends, which lost 3 bases and 3 bases, there was a span of 14 bases. The germline V gene encodes CDR1 DFQATT and CDR2 SNEGSKA (reference sequence). CDR3 length equals 14 residues. This CDR3 reads CSASAPRLKETQYF. The CDR3 DNA reads as TGCAGTGCTAGTGCCCCCCGACTTAAAGAGACCCAGTACTTC.

V and J are TRBV5-1 and TRBJ2-2, with TRBD1 matching over 8 bases. The J segment lost 4 bases and the V segment lost 4 bases, leaving 9 bases of the junction unmatched. Germline V gene data show CDR1 as SGHRS and CDR2 as YFSETQ. The CDR3 contains 16 residues. CDR3 sequence reads: CASSLRTGMGTGELFF. The CDR3 coding sequence is TGCGCCAGCAGCCTAAGGACAGGGATGGGCACCGGGGAGCTGTTTTTT.

The chain couples TRBV7-8 to TRBJ1-1; TRBD1 agrees at 10 bases. The CDR3 is 17 amino acids. Germline V gives CDR1 SGHVS, CDR2 FQNEAQ. J gave up 1 base and V 7 bases, and 12 bases lay outside the gene matches. CDR3 in DNA: TGTGCCAGCACCCCGGACAGGGGGGCTATTACGAACACTGAAGCTTTCTTT. Translated, it gives CASTPDRGAITNTEAFF.

The chain links TRBV5-4 to TRBJ1-1; no clear D gene. The CDR3 runs to 14 residues. The V end lost 0 bases, the J end lost 3 bases, and 9 bases lay between the germline ends. The germline CDR1 and CDR2 sequences are SGHNT and YYREEE (reference sequence). The CDR3 coding sequence is TGTGCCAGCAGCTTGGATACAGACGACACTGAAGCTTTCTTT. Translation gives CASSLDTDDTEAFF.

Details on this clone: An end of the junction differs from the germline gene, which may be a read error. The chain recombines TRBV6-4 with TRBJ2-2; 11 bases agree with TRBD1. CDR3 length: 13 residues. The germline V gene has CDR1 MRHNA and CDR2 SNTAGT. The CDR3 here is CASSIAGTGGLFF. DNA of the CDR3: TGTGCCAGCAGTATAGCCGGGACAGGGGGGCTGTTTTTT.

The CDR3 loop reads CASSYRDEQYF. In nucleotides, the CDR3 is TGTGCCAGCAGTTATCGGGACGAGCAGTACTTC. This sequence joins TRBV6-2 or TRBV6-3 and TRBJ2-7; D gene unclear. Trimming pared 3 bases from V and 5 bases from J, leaving 5 bases between. Germline V CDR1 and CDR2: MNHEY, SVGEGT. This CDR3 spans 11 amino acids.

This clone was seen just once. The J gene is TRBJ2-5, the V gene TRBV11-3, with 7 positions matching TRBD1. CDR1 and CDR2 (germline): SGHNT, YENEEA. With 5 bases clipped from V and 1 base from J, the junction kept 4 bases outside the gene matches. The CDR3 is made up of 14 amino acids. The CDR3 here is CASSLQGSQETQYF. As DNA, the CDR3 is TGTGCCAGCAGCCTACAGGGGTCCCAAGAGACCCAGTACTTC.

The DNA for the CDR3 is TGCGCCAGCAGCTTGGGGGGTAGCGGGGACGAGCAGTACTTC. This translates into CASSLGGSGDEQYF. The chain joins TRBV5-1 to TRBJ2-7; 8 nucleotides match TRBD2. V shed 0 bases, J shed 5 bases, and the junction held 4 bases outside the gene matches. Germline assignment: CDR1 SGHRS and CDR2 YFSETQ. The CDR3 totals 14 residues.

The rearrangement links TRBV20-1 to TRBJ2-1; a possible D gene is TRBD1 (6 bases). Germline V gene sequence: CDR1 DFQATT, CDR2 SNEGSKA (reference sequence). Trimming left V 3 bases short and J 5 bases short, with 17 bases between. The CDR3 sequence is 15 residues long. Here the CDR3 reads CSASIQGNSDNEQFF. DNA for the CDR3: TGCAGTGCTAGTATTCAGGGGAATAGTGACAATGAGCAGTTCTTC.